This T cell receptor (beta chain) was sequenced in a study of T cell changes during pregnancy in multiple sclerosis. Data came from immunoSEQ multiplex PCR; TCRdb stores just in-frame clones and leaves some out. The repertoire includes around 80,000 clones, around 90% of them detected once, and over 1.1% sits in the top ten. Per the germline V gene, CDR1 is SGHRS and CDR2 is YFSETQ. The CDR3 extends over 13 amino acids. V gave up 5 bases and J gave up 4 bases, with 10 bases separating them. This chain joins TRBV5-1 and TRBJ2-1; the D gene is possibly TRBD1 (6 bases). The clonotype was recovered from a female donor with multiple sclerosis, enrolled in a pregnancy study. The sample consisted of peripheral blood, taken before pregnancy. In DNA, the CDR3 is TGCGCCAGCAGTTCAGGGGAGTACAATGAGCAGTTCTTC. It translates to CASSSGEYNEQFF.